A single sample gave rise to the 9 T cell receptor beta chains below, sequenced in a study of patients and donors after allogeneic stem cell transplantation. From the RT-PCR reads, TCRdb called clonotypes with MiXCR, one entry per CDR3 protein. The sample contains about 150,000 distinct CDR3 sequences, about 36% of which appear only once. Sequencing used blood, either unsorted or a sorted T cell fraction (not recorded which). The receptor source for this set is a human donor who was either an allogeneic HSCT recipient or a stem cell or donor lymphocyte infusion donor (not recorded which). It is not recorded whose cells these are; they may come from a transplant donor.

This clonotype appeared a few times. V usage is TRBV6-5 and J usage is TRBJ1-2, with unresolved D. The germline CDR1 and CDR2 sequences are MNHEY and SVGAGI. The CDR3 length is 15 residues. Deletions cut 5 bases from V and 5 bases from J, with 18 bases between. The DNA for the CDR3 is TGTGCCAGCAGTGTGTCCGGAAGGAGTACGTATGGCTACACCTTC. Protein product: CASSVSGRSTYGYTF.

The chain couples TRBV5-1 to TRBJ1-3, with TRBD1 identical over 7 bases. The V gene's germline CDR1 is SGHRS and CDR2 YFSETQ. The V gene end was trimmed by 4 bases and the J gene end by 3 bases; junction bases not matched to a gene: 16. The CDR3 is made up of 18 amino acids. The CDR3 region is CASSPTGQSFTIGNTIYF. CDR3 DNA: TGCGCCAGCAGCCCAACGGGACAGTCCTTTACGATTGGAAACACCATATATTTT.

The chain links TRBV4-2 to TRBJ1-2; D perhaps matches TRBD1 (5 bases). This CDR3 comprises 16 residues. V was clipped by 8 bases and J by 2 bases, with 21 bases between them. The germline CDR1 and CDR2 sequences are LGHNA and YNFKEQ. The CDR3 reads CASSGGLTLKNYGYTF. Here the CDR3 DNA reads TGTGCCAGCTCCGGGGGACTCACCCTCAAAAACTATGGCTACACCTTC.

The chain employs TRBV20-1 and TRBJ1-2; possibly TRBD1 for D (6 bases). The CDR3 covers 14 residues. The V and J ends lost 0 bases and 6 bases respectively, with 14 bases between them. Germline V gene data show CDR1 as DFQATT and CDR2 as SNEGSKA (reference sequence). The CDR3 here is CSARDWAGGNGYTF. As DNA, the CDR3 is TGCAGTGCTAGAGATTGGGCGGGGGGCAATGGCTACACCTTC.

The chain carries TRBV7-2 and TRBJ1-6, with 9 nucleotides matching TRBD1. With 9 bases clipped from V and 10 bases from J, the junction kept 7 bases outside the gene matches. Germline V gene lookup returns CDR1 SGHTA and CDR2 FQGNSA. This CDR3 has 13 residues. The CDR3 DNA reads as TGTGCCAGTTCGACAGGGGGAGGGTCACCCCTCCACTTT. Translated: CASSTGGGSPLHF.

This clonotype was picked up a small number of times. The chain combines TRBV27 with TRBJ2-3, with 9 bases matching TRBD2. J lost 5 bases, V lost 5 bases, and 11 bases had no gene match. This CDR3 is built from 16 residues. CDR1 and CDR2 (germline): MNHEY, SMNVEV (reference sequence). The CDR3 sequence: CASSRIWRGGEDTQYF. The CDR3 nucleotides read TGTGCCAGCAGTCGGATTTGGCGGGGGGGCGAAGATACGCAGTATTTT.

This rearrangement joins TRBV3-1 to TRBJ2-1, with a tentative D call TRBD1 (5 bases). V lost 4 bases to trimming and J lost 2 bases, with 12 bases between them. CDR1 and CDR2 (germline): LGHDT, YNNKEL (reference sequence). The CDR3 loop spans 15 amino acids. CDR3 amino acids: CASSPDSMPYNEQFF. The CDR3 DNA reads TGTGCCAGCAGCCCCGACAGCATGCCCTACAATGAGCAGTTCTTC.

This sequence joins TRBV6-5 and TRBJ1-3; D is undetermined. The CDR3 length is 14 residues. Germline values: CDR1 MNHEY, CDR2 SVGAGI. Trimming stripped 10 bases from V and 1 base from J, with 14 bases between. The CDR3 DNA reads as TGTGCCACAGGATATGATCGGTCTGGAAACACCATATATTTT. It specifies CATGYDRSGNTIYF.

This clonotype was recorded a few times. This chain connects TRBV5-1 to TRBJ2-3; D unclear. Trimming stripped 0 bases from V and 5 bases from J, with 7 bases between. The CDR3 is 13 residues long. CDR1 is SGHRS and CDR2 is YFSETQ in the germline V gene. The CDR3 DNA follows: TGCGCCAGCAGCTTGGCCTCGGTAGATACGCAGTATTTT. Translation: CASSLASVDTQYF.